Below, one T cell receptor (beta chain) is given with its context. Antigen specificity is unknown. This CDR3 has 13 residues. The V end lost 4 bases, the J end lost 7 bases, and 13 bases lay between the germline ends. Germline assignment: CDR1 SGHDN and CDR2 FVKESK. The sample is drawn from a study of cytomegalovirus exposure and HLA in healthy donors. General study points: First-cohort TCR clusters were later found to tend to co-occur in the roughly 130 validation repertoires.

Libraries were prepared by immunoSEQ multiplex PCR; TCRdb keeps only in-frame clonotypes and omits some of them. Altogether over 150,000 clones are present, roughly nine tenths being singletons, with the ten largest covering roughly 3%. This receptor was obtained from a young woman in good health and CMV-seropositive. The V call is TRBV14, the J call TRBJ1-2, with D tentatively TRBD1 (5 bases). The sequenced material came from PBMCs. The CDR3 protein is CASSPGLSLGYTF. The DNA of the CDR3 is TGTGCCAGCAGCCCGGGACTATCCCTTGGCTACACCTTC.